This T cell receptor (beta chain) was sequenced in a study of T-cell reconstitution after alpha-beta-depleted transplantation in children. Study observations and caveats: Several hundred rapidly expanded clones from non-depleted graft cells reportedly supplied alpha-beta T cells about two months post-transplant. High day-60 TCRbeta diversity in some patients came from surviving recipient T cells and thymic progenitors. A year post-transplant, T-cell counts and diversity derived mostly from newly produced T cells.

This clonotype was observed a few times. Its matching antigen is unknown. This CDR3 region has 17 residues. The germline CDR1 and CDR2 sequences are MGHRA and YSYEKL. V dropped 0 bases and J dropped 5; count of bases not matched to a gene: 12. Unique molecular identifiers were used in preparing the TCRbeta library. TCRdb fed the PCR reads into MiXCR, producing one record per CDR3 protein. Found here are 440,000 or so distinct CDR3 sequences, around two fifths of them singletons; the top ten hold 27%. The receptor's source is a girl aged 2 to 10 with aplastic anemia, due to receive a stem cell transplant. The sequencing here drew on PBMCs, taken before TCRalphabeta/CD19-depleted stem cell transplant. V gene TRBV4-1 combines with J gene TRBJ2-5; TRBD1 matches 7 bases. DNA of the CDR3: TGCGCCAGCAGCCAAGAGAGTGACAGGGATTGGGGGGAGACCCAGTACTTC. This encodes CASSQESDRDWGETQYF.